This T cell receptor beta chain was recovered during a study of technical replicates of blood from several donors. In germline, CDR1 is SGHNT, CDR2 YENEEA. V lost 5 bases and J 0 bases, leaving 7 bases between the germline ends. The CDR3 runs to 13 residues. TCRdb's copy holds only in-frame clones and misses some; the assay was immunoSEQ multiplex PCR. This sample has just over 80,000 clones; 90% to 97% occur once, and the top ten carry about 0.33%. This sequence joins TRBV11-3 and TRBJ1-1, with D unresolved. Sequenced sample: T cells isolated from PBMCs. The TCR comes from a human donor in good health. CDR3 coding DNA: TGTGCCAGCAGCCCTCGGGTGAACACTGAAGCTTTCTTT. Its translation: CASSPRVNTEAFF.